This record concerns one TCR beta chain sequence. V was clipped by 7 bases and J by 9 bases, with 18 bases between them. This CDR3 contains 14 residues. A J-beta primer mix and a sample-barcoded 5' primer were used in a second PCR of roughly 7 to 12 cycles. TCRdb used MiXCR to reprocess the 5' RACE reads, holding one entry per CDR3 protein. The table has about 630,000 distinct CDR3 sequences, around a fifth seen once. This sample was included in a study of blood T cells in healthy people across ages. This receptor was taken from a man aged 65 to 79 in good health. Material: blood. This chain links TRBV12-3 or TRBV12-4 with TRBJ2-2, with D maybe TRBD1 (6 bases). CDR3 amino acids: CASTSGGHAWELFF. CDR3 coding DNA: TGTGCCAGCACCTCTGGGGGCCATGCATGGGAGCTGTTTTTT.